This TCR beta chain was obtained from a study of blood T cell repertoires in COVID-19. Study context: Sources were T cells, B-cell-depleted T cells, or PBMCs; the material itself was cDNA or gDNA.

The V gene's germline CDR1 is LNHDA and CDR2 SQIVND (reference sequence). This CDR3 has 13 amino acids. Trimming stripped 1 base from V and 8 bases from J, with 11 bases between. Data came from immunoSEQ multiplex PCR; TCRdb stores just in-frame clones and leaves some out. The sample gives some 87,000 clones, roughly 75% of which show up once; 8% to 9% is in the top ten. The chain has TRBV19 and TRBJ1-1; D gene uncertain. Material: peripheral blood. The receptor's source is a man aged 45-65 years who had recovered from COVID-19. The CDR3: CASSIGGGSEAFF. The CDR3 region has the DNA TGTGCCAGTAGTATAGGTGGTGGCTCCGAAGCTTTCTTT.